The clone carrying this TCR beta chain was found a few times. Its target is not known. Molecular barcoding with unique molecular identifiers was used for the TCRbeta library. TCRdb processed the PCR reads anew with MiXCR; each CDR3 protein has one entry. The sample includes some 200,000 distinct CDR3 sequences, around 9.2% of them seen just once. The entry originates in a study of T-cell reconstitution after alpha-beta-depleted transplantation in children. Study-wide findings and caveats: It was reported that alpha-beta T cells came from several hundred expanded graft clones (about two months after transplant). A year had passed since transplant, and T-cell counts and diversity by then came mostly from newly produced T cells.

The CDR3 contains 14 residues. With 6 bases clipped from V and 4 bases from J, the junction kept 8 bases outside the gene matches. This TCR was sampled from a male patient between 2 and 10 years old who had a stem cell transplant for acute myeloid leukemia, so the T cells may come from the graft donor. V and J are TRBV12-3 or TRBV12-4 and TRBJ1-2; 7 nucleotides agree with TRBD1. The specimen comprised PBMCs, mostly from graft donor cells, sampled 360 days after TCRalphabeta/CD19-depleted stem cell transplant. CDR3 amino acids: CASSLPGQLYGYTF. The CDR3 DNA sequence: TGTGCCAGCAGCCTTCCGGGACAGCTCTATGGCTACACCTTC.